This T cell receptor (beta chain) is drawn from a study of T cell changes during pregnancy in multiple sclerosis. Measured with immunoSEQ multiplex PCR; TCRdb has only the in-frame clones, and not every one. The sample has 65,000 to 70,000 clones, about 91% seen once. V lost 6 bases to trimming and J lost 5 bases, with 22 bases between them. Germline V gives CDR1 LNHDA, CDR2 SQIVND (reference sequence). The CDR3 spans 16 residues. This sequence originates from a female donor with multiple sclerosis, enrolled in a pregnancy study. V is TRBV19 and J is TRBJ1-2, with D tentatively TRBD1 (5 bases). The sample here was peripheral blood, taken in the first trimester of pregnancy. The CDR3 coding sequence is TGTGCCAGTAGCCTGCACGAGCGTTTGGACACTTATGGCTACACCTTC. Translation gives CASSLHERLDTYGYTF.